This T cell receptor (beta chain) appears in the sequencing data of a study of blood T cell repertoires in COVID-19. About the research overall: Sources were T cells, B-cell-depleted T cells, or PBMCs; the material itself was cDNA or gDNA.

V was trimmed by 5 bases and J by 0 bases, leaving 11 bases between them. The CDR3 extends over 15 amino acids. CDR1 and CDR2 from the germline V gene are SGHVS and FQNEAQ. Methods used by the authors: Reference gene primer amplification gave estimated nucleated cell counts. TCRdb's table, derived via immunoSEQ multiplex PCR, lists solely in-frame clones and lacks some. The V and J calls and the clone size are those of that table, but D and trimming were determined from the DNA. The table lists around 200,000 clones, around nine tenths of them singletons. This receptor was taken from a woman under 30 who had recovered from COVID-19. The chain has TRBV7-8 and TRBJ2-4, with D possibly matching TRBD2 (5 bases). The sample was peripheral blood. CDR3 amino acids: CASSPRAKAKNIQYF. Here the CDR3 DNA reads TGTGCCAGCAGCCCGCGGGCTAAAGCCAAAAACATTCAGTACTTC.